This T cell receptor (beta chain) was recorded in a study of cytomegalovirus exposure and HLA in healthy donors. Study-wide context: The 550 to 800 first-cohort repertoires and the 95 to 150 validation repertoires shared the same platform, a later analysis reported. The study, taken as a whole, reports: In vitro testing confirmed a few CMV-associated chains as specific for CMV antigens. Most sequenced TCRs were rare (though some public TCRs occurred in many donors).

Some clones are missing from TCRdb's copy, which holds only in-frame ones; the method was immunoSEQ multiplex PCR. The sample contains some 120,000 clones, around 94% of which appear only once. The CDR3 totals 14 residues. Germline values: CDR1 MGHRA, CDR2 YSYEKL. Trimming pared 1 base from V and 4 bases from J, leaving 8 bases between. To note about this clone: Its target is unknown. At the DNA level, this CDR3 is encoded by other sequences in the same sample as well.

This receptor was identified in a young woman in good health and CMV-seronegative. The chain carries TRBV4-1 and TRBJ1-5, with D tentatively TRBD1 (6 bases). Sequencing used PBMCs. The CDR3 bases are TGCGCCAGCAGCCAAGTGAGGGGGAATCAGCCCCAGCATTTT. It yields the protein CASSQVRGNQPQHF.